This TCR beta chain was documented in a study of post-analysis software for immune sequencing data. Overall study findings and caveats: Patients showed TRBV5-6, TRBV5-1 and TRBV20-1 among four to six TRBV segments more frequent than in controls.

Carried by the TCR beta cDNA libraries were unique molecular identifiers. When roughly 0.85 to 11 million T cells were used, they gave hundreds of thousands of cDNA molecules. TCRdb redid the calling of the PCR reads with MiXCR, one entry per CDR3 protein. Of roughly 200,000 distinct CDR3 sequences listed, 29% are singletons. This clonotype appeared a few times. Its specificity is not known. Trimming took 4 bases from V and 7 from J; bases not matched to a gene: 12. The CDR3 sequence is 15 residues long. The V gene's germline CDR1 is SGHDT and CDR2 YYEEEE. The rearrangement links TRBV5-6 to TRBJ1-2, with TRBD1 identical over 8 bases. The receptor was derived from a girl aged 2-17 years with multiple sclerosis. Source material: blood. CDR3 region: CASSPAPGQGRGYTF. Written as DNA, the CDR3 is TGTGCCAGCAGCCCGGCACCCGGACAGGGACGTGGCTACACCTTC.